This paragraph covers one TCR beta chain sequence. Its specificity is not known. Germline CDR1 is SGHTA and CDR2 is FQGNSA. Trimming took 3 bases from V and 5 from J, leaving 13 bases between them. The CDR3 runs 14 residues. The data are from a study of cytomegalovirus exposure and HLA in healthy donors. Study-wide findings and caveats: As immune exposure information, only CMV serostatus was available.

The PCR ran on 60 Vbeta and 13 Jbeta primers. As originally analysed: Among the unique TCR beta chains that a later analysis counted, about 81 million in all, 10 million to 14 million were shared. Method: immunoSEQ multiplex PCR; TCRdb's copy keeps in-frame clones and lacks some. For V, J and clone size, that table is used; D and trimming come from the DNA. The table includes 180,000 or so clones, roughly 76% detected once. Material: PBMCs. The rearrangement links TRBV7-2 to TRBJ2-5; D perhaps matches TRBD1 (5 bases). This receptor was taken from a woman younger than 30 in good health and CMV-seropositive. DNA for the CDR3: TGTGCCAGCAGCTTTTTCCAGAAGGGGGAGACCCAGTACTTC. Translating gives CASSFFQKGETQYF.